These 16 T cell receptor beta chains were sequenced from one sample in a study of cytomegalovirus exposure and HLA in healthy donors. 13 Jbeta primers and 60 Vbeta primers were used for the PCR. Sequencing was performed with immunoSEQ multiplex PCR; in TCRdb, only in-frame clones are kept and a portion is missing. The sample contains some 140,000 clones, 80% of which appear only once. Material: PBMCs. The receptors come from a man between 25 and 39 years old in good health.

V usage is TRBV28 and J usage is TRBJ1-2; D is uncertain. V lost 6 bases to trimming and J lost 6 bases, with 14 bases between them. The CDR3 runs 13 residues. Germline CDR1 reads MDHEN; CDR2 reads SYDVKM. CDR3 nucleotide sequence: TGTGCCAGCAGGCAAACGGTGCACGATGGCTACACCTTC. Translation gives CASRQTVHDGYTF.

The rearrangement joins TRBV9 to TRBJ1-5, with 7 bases lining up with TRBD1. Unmatched junction bases numbered 5, after V lost 0 bases and J lost 2 bases. In germline, CDR1 is SGDLS, CDR2 YYNGEE. CDR3 length: 16 residues. CDR3 bases: TGTGCCAGCAGCGTAGGGGACAGCAGGGGCAATCAGCCCCAGCATTTT. Its protein product is CASSVGDSRGNQPQHF.

This clone has a count of ten or more. The chain is built from TRBV19 and TRBJ1-3, with a possible D match to TRBD1 (6 bases). Trimming took 4 bases from V and 0 from J, leaving 16 bases between them. Germline CDR1 and CDR2: LNHDA and SQIVND (reference sequence). This CDR3 spans 17 amino acids. Here the CDR3 reads CASSTPGQASSGNTIYF. CDR3 nucleotide sequence: TGTGCCAGTAGTACACCGGGACAAGCGAGCTCTGGAAACACCATATATTTT.

The chain uses TRBV19 and TRBJ1-1; D is possibly TRBD1 (5 bases). The CDR3 runs 17 residues. Per germline, CDR1 LNHDA and CDR2 SQIVND (reference sequence). V was cut by 3 bases and J by 0 bases, with 17 bases left in between. The DNA of the CDR3 is TGTGCCAGTAGTATGCGCGGGGGTCGTTTCATGAACACTGAAGCTTTCTTT. It encodes CASSMRGGRFMNTEAFF.

This chain uses TRBV7-2 with TRBJ2-7; D perhaps matches TRBD1 (5 bases). The CDR3 sequence is 15 residues long. Trimming took off 0 bases at V and 3 bases at J, with 12 bases between the two ends. Germline V gene data show CDR1 as SGHTA and CDR2 as FQGNSA. In DNA, the CDR3 is TGTGCCAGCAGCTTAGCCCCGAGCCAGGGCTACGAGCAGTACTTC. Its translation: CASSLAPSQGYEQYF.

This clone was seen a single time. CDR3: CASSPHLGGTGELFF. The CDR3 bases are TGTGCCAGCAGCCCCCACTTAGGCGGCACCGGGGAGCTGTTTTTT. The rearrangement links TRBV9 to TRBJ2-2; D remains ambiguous. Germline loops: CDR1 SGDLS, CDR2 YYNGEE. The CDR3 sequence is 15 residues long. V lost 4 bases and J lost 4, with 14 bases in between.

In this sample, this clone turned up a few times. The V and J genes are TRBV11-2 and TRBJ2-5, with TRBD2 as a possible D gene (6 bases). Germline V gene lookup returns CDR1 SGHAT and CDR2 FQNNGV. The CDR3 length is 14 residues. V lost 4 bases to trimming and J lost 2 bases, with 11 bases between them. The CDR3 DNA is TGTGCCAGCAGCTCACTAGCTTGGCAAGAGACCCAGTACTTC. This codes for CASSSLAWQETQYF.

The J gene is TRBJ2-7, the V gene TRBV10-3; 12 bases match TRBD2. Trimming cost V 5 bases and J 3 bases; bases outside gene matches: 2. Looked up from germline, CDR1 is ENHRY and CDR2 is SYGVKD. The CDR3 loop spans 14 amino acids. CDR3 nucleotides: TGTGCCATCAGTCCGACTAGCGGGAGCTACGAGCAGTACTTC. Amino acid sequence: CAISPTSGSYEQYF.

This rearrangement joins TRBV7-2 to TRBJ1-5; D may be TRBD1 (5 bases). Trimming took 3 bases from V and 4 from J, leaving 10 bases between them. The germline V gene encodes CDR1 SGHTA and CDR2 FQGNSA. The CDR3 contains 14 residues. The CDR3 loop reads CASSFTGPNQPQHF. The CDR3 DNA reads as TGTGCCAGCAGCTTTACAGGTCCAAATCAGCCCCAGCATTTT. Full variable domain (remainder filled in from reference TRBV7-2 and TRBJ1-5): GAGVSQSPSNKVTEKGKDVELRCDPISGHTALYWYRQSLGQGLEFLIYFQGNSAPDKSGLPSDRFSAERTGGSVSTLTIQRTQQEDSAVYLCASSFTGPNQPQHFGDGTRLSIL.

The chain is built from TRBV10-3 and TRBJ2-5, with 10 bases that match TRBD1. The J call is in doubt because the DNA end fits TRBJ2-7 better. This CDR3 spans 15 amino acids. CDR1 is ENHRY, CDR2 SYGVKD, per germline. CDR3 nucleotides: TGTGCCATCAGCCTCCGGGACAGGGGTCCCTACGAGCAGTACTTC. As protein: CAISLRDRGPYEQYF.

The rearrangement joins TRBV5-1 to TRBJ1-6; D unresolved. Per germline, CDR1 SGHRS and CDR2 YFSETQ. CDR3 length: 14 residues. The V and J ends lost 2 bases and 6 bases respectively, with 9 bases between them. CDR3: CASSFGGGNSPLHF. DNA of the CDR3: TGCGCCAGCAGCTTTGGCGGTGGTAATTCACCCCTCCACTTT. Filled out from reference TRBV5-1 and TRBJ1-6, the complete variable domain reads KAGVTQTPRYLIKTRGQQVTLSCSPISGHRSVSWYQQTPGQGLQFLFEYFSETQRNKGNFPGRFSGRQFSNSRSEMNVSTLELGDSALYLCASSFGGGNSPLHFGNGTRLTVT.

The V call is TRBV7-8, the J call TRBJ2-1; 13 bases fit TRBD2. CDR3 size: 15 residues. V trimming: 5 bases; J trimming: 7 bases; junction bases outside the gene matches: 5. Germline V gives CDR1 SGHVS, CDR2 FQNEAQ. CDR3 region: CASSGRTSGRNEQFF. The CDR3 DNA reads as TGTGCCAGCAGCGGACGGACTAGCGGGAGAAATGAGCAGTTCTTC.

The chain has TRBV2 and TRBJ1-6, with TRBD1 matching 7 bases. The germline gives CDR1 SNHLY, CDR2 FYNNEI. Losses at the gene ends were 3 bases for V and 6 bases for J; bases not matched to a gene: 2. The CDR3 contains 14 residues. The CDR3 protein is CASSDQGGNSPLHF. CDR3 bases: TGTGCCAGCAGTGATCAGGGGGGTAATTCACCCCTCCACTTT.

The genes are TRBV6-6 and TRBJ1-5, with D hard to call. Trimming took 4 bases from V and 7 from J, leaving 8 bases between them. The CDR3 length is 12 residues. Germline values: CDR1 MNHNY, CDR2 SVGAGI (reference sequence). The CDR3 DNA sequence: TGTGCCAGCAGTTCGGCGGGGCAGCCCCAGCATTTT. This sequence encodes CASSSAGQPQHF.

The CDR3 DNA reads as TGTGCCAGCAGCTTTGGACAGCAAACGTACCAAGAGACCCAGTACTTC. Amino acids: CASSFGQQTYQETQYF. V is TRBV7-3 and J is TRBJ2-5, with D possibly TRBD1 on 6 matching bases. Germline loops: CDR1 SGHTA, CDR2 FQGTGA. Trimming removed 3 bases from V and 0 bases from J, with 14 bases in between. The CDR3 sequence is 16 residues long.

This clone was recorded only once. This sequence joins TRBV28 and TRBJ2-4; TRBD2 agrees at 10 bases. CDR3 length equals 18 residues. Germline values: CDR1 MDHEN, CDR2 SYDVKM. Unmatched junction bases numbered 9, after V lost 4 bases and J lost 0 bases. The CDR3 region is CASSSDRTSGLAKNIQYF. CDR3 DNA sequence: TGTGCCAGCAGTTCCGACCGGACTAGCGGCTTAGCCAAAAACATTCAGTACTTC.